Given below is one T cell receptor (beta chain) in context. Its antigen remains unidentified. This entry belongs to a study of T cells in Graves' hyperthyroidism and ophthalmopathy. Study-wide context: It was at initial diagnosis, before any treatment, that peripheral blood was collected. General observations from the study: Ophthalmopathy stood apart from stable hyperthyroidism in a 13 V-J model. Within blood appeared most thyroid clonotypes that had expanded above 0.001.

Germline V lookup: CDR1 MNHEY, CDR2 SVGEGT. The CDR3 is made up of 15 amino acids. V was shortened by 2 bases and J by 4 bases, with 11 bases between the two germline ends. Amplified regions were TCR beta CDR3 sequences from RNA transcripts. HTBI primers were used for first-round RT-PCR of the TCR CDR3. TCRdb ran MiXCR on the multiplex PCR reads and lists one entry per CDR3 protein. The sample yields around 620,000 distinct CDR3 sequences, over 12% seen once. The PBMCs were taken from around 10 ml of fresh peripheral blood. Input material: blood. The chain carries TRBV6-2 or TRBV6-3 and TRBJ2-2; tentative D call: TRBD1 (5 bases). The clonotype originates from a woman under 30 with Graves' ophthalmopathy. The CDR3 is CASSYRARGTGELFF. CDR3 bases: TGTGCCAGCAGTTACAGAGCAAGGGGCACCGGGGAGCTGTTTTTT.